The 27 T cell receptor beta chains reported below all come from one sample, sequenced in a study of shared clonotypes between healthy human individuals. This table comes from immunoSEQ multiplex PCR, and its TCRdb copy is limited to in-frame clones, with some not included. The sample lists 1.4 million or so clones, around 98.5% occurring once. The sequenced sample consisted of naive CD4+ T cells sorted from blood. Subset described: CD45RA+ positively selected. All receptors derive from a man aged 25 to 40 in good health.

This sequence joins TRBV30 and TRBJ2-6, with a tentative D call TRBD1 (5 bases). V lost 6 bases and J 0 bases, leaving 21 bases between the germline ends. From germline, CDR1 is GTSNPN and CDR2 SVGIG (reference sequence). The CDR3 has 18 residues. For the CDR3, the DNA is TGTGCCTGCCTCCCCCACAGGCCCGGGCGCTCTGGGGCCAACGTCCTGACTTTC. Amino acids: CACLPHRPGRSGANVLTF.

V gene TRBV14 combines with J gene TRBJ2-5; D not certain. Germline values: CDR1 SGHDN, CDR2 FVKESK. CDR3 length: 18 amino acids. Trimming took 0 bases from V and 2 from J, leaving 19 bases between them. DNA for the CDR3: TGTGCCAGCAGCCAAGACATGAGGATTAGCAGCAAACAAGAGACCCAGTACTTC. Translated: CASSQDMRISSKQETQYF.

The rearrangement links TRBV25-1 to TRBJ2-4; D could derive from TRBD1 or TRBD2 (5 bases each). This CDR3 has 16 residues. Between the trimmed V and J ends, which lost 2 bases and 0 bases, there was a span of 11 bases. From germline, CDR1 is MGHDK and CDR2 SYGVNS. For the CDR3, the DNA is TGTGCCAGCAGTGAAGGGGGAGTCCTAGCCAAAAACATTCAGTACTTC. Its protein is CASSEGGVLAKNIQYF.

The CDR3 bases are TGTGCCAGCGGAGGAAATAGTCCCTATGGCTACACCTTC. Translating gives CASGGNSPYGYTF. The V call is TRBV28, the J call TRBJ1-2; D unclear. The CDR3 loop spans 13 amino acids. Germline V gene lookup returns CDR1 MDHEN and CDR2 SYDVKM. With 8 bases removed from V and 4 bases from J, the gap between germline ends came to 14 bases.

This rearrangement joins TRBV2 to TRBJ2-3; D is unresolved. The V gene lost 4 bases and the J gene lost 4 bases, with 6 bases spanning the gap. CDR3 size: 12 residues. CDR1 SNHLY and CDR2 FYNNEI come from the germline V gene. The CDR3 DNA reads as TGTGCCAGCAGTGTGTACGCAGATACGCAGTATTTT. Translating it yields CASSVYADTQYF.

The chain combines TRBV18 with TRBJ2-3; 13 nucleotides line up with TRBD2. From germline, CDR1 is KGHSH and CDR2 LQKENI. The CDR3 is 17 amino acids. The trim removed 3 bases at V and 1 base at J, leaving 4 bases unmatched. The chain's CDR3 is CASSPSGLAGGTDTQYF. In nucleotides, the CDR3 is TGTGCCAGCTCACCCAGTGGACTAGCGGGAGGCACAGATACGCAGTATTTT.

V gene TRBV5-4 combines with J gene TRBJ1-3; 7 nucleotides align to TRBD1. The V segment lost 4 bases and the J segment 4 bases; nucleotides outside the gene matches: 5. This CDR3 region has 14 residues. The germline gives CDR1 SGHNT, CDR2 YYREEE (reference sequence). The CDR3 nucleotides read TGTGCCAGCAGCCAGACAGGGCCAGGAAACACCATATATTTT. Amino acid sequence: CASSQTGPGNTIYF.

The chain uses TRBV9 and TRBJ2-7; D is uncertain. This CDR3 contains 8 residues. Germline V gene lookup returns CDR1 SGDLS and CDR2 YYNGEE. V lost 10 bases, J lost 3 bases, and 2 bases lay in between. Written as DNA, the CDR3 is TGTGCCTGCTACGAGCAGTACTTC. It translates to CACYEQYF.

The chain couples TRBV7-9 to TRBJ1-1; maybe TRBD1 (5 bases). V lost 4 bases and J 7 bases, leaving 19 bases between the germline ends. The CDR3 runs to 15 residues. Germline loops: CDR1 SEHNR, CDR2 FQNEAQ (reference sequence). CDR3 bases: TGTGCCAGCAGCTCCCAAGGCACAGGAGGAATTGAAGCTTTCTTT. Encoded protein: CASSSQGTGGIEAFF.

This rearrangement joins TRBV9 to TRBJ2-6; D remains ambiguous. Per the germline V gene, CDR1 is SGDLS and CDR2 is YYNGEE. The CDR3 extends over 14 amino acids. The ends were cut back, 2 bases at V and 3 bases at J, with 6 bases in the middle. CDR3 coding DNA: TGTGCCAGCAGCGTTGGGGTTGGGGCCAACGTCCTGACTTTC. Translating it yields CASSVGVGANVLTF.

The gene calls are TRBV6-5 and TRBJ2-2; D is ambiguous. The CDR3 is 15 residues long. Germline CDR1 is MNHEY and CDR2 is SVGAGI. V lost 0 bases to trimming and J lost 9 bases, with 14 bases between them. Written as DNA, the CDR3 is TGTGCCAGCAGTTACTCGACTCAGAAGGGTAGGGAGCTGTTTTTT. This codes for CASSYSTQKGRELFF.

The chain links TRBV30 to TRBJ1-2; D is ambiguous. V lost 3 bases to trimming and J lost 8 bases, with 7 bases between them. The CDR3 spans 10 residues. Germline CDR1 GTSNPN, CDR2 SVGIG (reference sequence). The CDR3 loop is CAWRLTGYTF. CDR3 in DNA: TGTGCCTGGAGATTAACAGGCTACACCTTC. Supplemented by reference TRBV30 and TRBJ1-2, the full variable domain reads SQTIHQWPATLVQPVGSPLSLECTVEGTSNPNLYWYRQAAGRGLQLLFYSVGIGQISSEVPQNLSASRPQDRQFILSSKKLLLSDSGFYLCAWRLTGYTFGSGTRLTVV.

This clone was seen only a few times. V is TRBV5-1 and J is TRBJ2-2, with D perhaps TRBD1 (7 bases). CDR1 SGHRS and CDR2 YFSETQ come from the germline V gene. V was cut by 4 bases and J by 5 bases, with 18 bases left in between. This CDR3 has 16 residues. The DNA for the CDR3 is TGCGCCAGCAGCGCCCGACAGGGAGGCGGAACCGGGGAGCTGTTTTTT. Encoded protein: CASSARQGGGTGELFF. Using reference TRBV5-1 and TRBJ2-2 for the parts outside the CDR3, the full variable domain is KAGVTQTPRYLIKTRGQQVTLSCSPISGHRSVSWYQQTPGQGLQFLFEYFSETQRNKGNFPGRFSGRQFSNSRSEMNVSTLELGDSALYLCASSARQGGGTGELFFGEGSRLTVL.

DNA for the CDR3: TGTGCCAGCATTAGGGACAGGGCGACCGGGGAGCTGTTTTTT. Translation: CASIRDRATGELFF. This sequence joins TRBV6-6 and TRBJ2-2, with TRBD1 matching over 9 bases. CDR1 is MNHNY and CDR2 is SVGAGI in the germline V gene (reference sequence). There are 14 residues in the CDR3. Trimming removed 7 bases from V and 5 bases from J; junction bases left unmatched: 5.

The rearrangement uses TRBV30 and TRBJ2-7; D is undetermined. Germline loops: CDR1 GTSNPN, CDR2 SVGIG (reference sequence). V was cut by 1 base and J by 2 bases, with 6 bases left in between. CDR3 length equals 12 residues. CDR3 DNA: TGTGCCTGGAGTGACAGAGCCTACGAGCAGTACTTC. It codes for CAWSDRAYEQYF. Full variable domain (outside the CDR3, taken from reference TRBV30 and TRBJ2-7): SQTIHQWPATLVQPVGSPLSLECTVEGTSNPNLYWYRQAAGRGLQLLFYSVGIGQISSEVPQNLSASRPQDRQFILSSKKLLLSDSGFYLCAWSDRAYEQYFGPGTRLTVT.

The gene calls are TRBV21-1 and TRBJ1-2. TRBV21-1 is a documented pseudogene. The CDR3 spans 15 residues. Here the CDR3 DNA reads TGTGCCAGCAGCAAAGAAGGACACGGGGGCTTCGGCTACACCTTC. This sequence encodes CASSKEGHGGFGYTF.

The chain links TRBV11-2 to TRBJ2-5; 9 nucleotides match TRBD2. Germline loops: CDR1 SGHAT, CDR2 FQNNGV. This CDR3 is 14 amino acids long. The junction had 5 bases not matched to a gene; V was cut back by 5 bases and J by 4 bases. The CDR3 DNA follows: TGTGCCAGCAGCCCGCGGGGGGGCGGAGAGACCCAGTACTTC. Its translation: CASSPRGGGETQYF.

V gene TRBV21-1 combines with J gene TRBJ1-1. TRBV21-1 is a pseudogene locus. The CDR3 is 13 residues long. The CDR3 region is CASPGDQNTEAFF. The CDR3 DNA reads TGTGCCAGCCCCGGGGATCAGAACACTGAAGCTTTCTTT.

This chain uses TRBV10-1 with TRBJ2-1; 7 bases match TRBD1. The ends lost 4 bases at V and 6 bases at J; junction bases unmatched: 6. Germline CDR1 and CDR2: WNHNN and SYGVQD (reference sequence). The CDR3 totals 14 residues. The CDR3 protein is CASSAGQVGNEQFF. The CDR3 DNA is TGCGCCAGCAGTGCTGGACAGGTTGGCAATGAGCAGTTCTTC.

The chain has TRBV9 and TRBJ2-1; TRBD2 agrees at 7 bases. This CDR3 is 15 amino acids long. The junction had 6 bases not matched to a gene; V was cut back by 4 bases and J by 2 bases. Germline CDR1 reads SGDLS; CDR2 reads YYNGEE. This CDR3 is CASSFLADTYNEQFF. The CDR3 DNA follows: TGTGCCAGCAGCTTTCTAGCGGATACCTACAATGAGCAGTTCTTC. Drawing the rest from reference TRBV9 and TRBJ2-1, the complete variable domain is DSGVTQTPKHLITATGQRVTLRCSPRSGDLSVYWYQQSLDQGLQFLIQYYNGEERAKGNILERFSAQQFPDLHSELNLSSLELGDSALYFCASSFLADTYNEQFFGPGTRLTVL.

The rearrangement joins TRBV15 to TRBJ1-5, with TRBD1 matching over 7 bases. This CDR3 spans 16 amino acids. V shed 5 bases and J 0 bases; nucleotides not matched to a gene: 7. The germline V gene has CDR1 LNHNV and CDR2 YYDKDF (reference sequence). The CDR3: CATSDKGALSNQPQHF. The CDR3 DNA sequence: TGTGCCACCAGCGATAAGGGGGCCCTTAGCAATCAGCCCCAGCATTTT.

The CDR3 coding sequence is TGCAGCGGTCGACAGAACACTGAAGCTTTCTTT. Protein sequence: CSGRQNTEAFF. The chain joins TRBV29-1 to TRBJ1-1; D gene unclear. The CDR3 consists of 11 residues. Between the trimmed V and J ends, which lost 7 bases and 1 base, there was a span of 7 bases. Looked up from germline, CDR1 is SQVTM and CDR2 is ANQGSEA.

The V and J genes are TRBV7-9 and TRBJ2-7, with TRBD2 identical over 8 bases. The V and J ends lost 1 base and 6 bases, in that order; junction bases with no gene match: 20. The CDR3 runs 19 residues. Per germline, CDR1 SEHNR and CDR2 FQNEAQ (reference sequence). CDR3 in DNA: TGTGCCAGCAGCTTAGTCTCGTGGGGGGGAAGCGGGAGCGCGGGCGAGCAGTACTTC. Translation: CASSLVSWGGSGSAGEQYF.

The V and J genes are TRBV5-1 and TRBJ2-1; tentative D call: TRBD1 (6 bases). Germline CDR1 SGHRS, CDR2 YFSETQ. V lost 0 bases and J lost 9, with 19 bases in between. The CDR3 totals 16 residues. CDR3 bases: TGCGCCAGCAGCTTGGTTGGGGGCCGCGGCGTGGGTGAGCAGTTCTTC. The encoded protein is CASSLVGGRGVGEQFF.

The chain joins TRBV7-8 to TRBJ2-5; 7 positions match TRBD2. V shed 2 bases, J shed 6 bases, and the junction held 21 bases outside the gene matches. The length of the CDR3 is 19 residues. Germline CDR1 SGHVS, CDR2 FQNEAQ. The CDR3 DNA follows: TGTGCCAGCAGCTTACTGAGGACTAGACCGGCTTCTGTAGTTCAGACCCAGTACTTC. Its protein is CASSLLRTRPASVVQTQYF.

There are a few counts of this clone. CDR3 sequence: CASSLWQDGEQFF. In DNA, the CDR3 is TGTGCCAGCAGCCTATGGCAGGACGGTGAGCAGTTCTTC. The chain joins TRBV7-9 to TRBJ2-1; D remains unclear. Trimming removed 5 bases at V and 9 bases at J, with 14 bases between. Germline V gene lookup returns CDR1 SEHNR and CDR2 FQNEAQ (reference sequence). CDR3 length: 13 residues.

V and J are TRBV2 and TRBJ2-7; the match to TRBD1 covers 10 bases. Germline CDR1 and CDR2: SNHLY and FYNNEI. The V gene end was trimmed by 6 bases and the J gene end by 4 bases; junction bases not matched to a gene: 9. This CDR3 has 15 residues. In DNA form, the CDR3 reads TGTGCCAGCAGCCCGGTAGGGACAGGGGATTACGAGCAGTACTTC. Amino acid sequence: CASSPVGTGDYEQYF.